This T cell receptor beta chain derives from a study of CD8+ T cells in alopecia areata. Study conclusions and caveats: TCRs were shared less clearly across patients than in mice, possibly for HLA-related reasons. Researchers report lesional scalp, most notably alopecia totalis/universalis, outstripped normal scalp in clonality. Among the cells sequenced in scalp samples are also the resident alphabeta T cells of normal skin.

Regarding this clone: Its antigen is not identified.

Germline-derived CDR1 and CDR2 are SGHAT and FQNNGV. The V gene end was trimmed by 3 bases and the J gene end by 7 bases; junction bases not matched to a gene: 2. The CDR3 runs to 13 residues. Patients with alopecia areata provided lesional scalp punch biopsies as well as peripheral blood. Extracted RNA was reverse transcribed into cDNA, the sequencing template. Profiling relied on immunoSEQ multiplex PCR, and the TCRdb table lists in-frame clones only, not all of them. The data hold 200,000 to 250,000 clones, with approximately 61% observed a single time. The sequencing used CD4+ T cells sorted from blood, collected at week 0. The receptor's source is a human donor with alopecia areata. J is TRBJ2-1 and V is TRBV11-2, with 8 bases fitting TRBD1. The CDR3 protein is CASSLDRENEQFF. The CDR3, as DNA: TGTGCCAGCAGCTTGGACAGGGAAAATGAGCAGTTCTTC.